Listed below are T cell receptor beta chains from one sample, sequenced in a study of shared clonotypes between healthy human individuals. The table came from immunoSEQ multiplex PCR; TCRdb's copy has only in-frame clones and leaves some out. The repertoire holds about 960,000 clones, with over 60% as singletons. Source material: memory CD4+ T cells sorted from blood. The receptors here all came from a man aged 18 to 30 in good health. Both conserved end residues are part of each CDR3. Each record gives: clone size, D gene, V gene, J gene, CDR3 protein, CDR3 DNA. A D gene is named only where the DNA matches it firmly. Clone size is shown for a subset of rows, as once, few, many or a class of expanded clone.

once	-	TRBV5-3	TRBJ2-5	CARSFLGETQYF	TGTGCCAGAAGCTTTTTGGGGGAGACCCAGTACTTC
-	-	TRBV5-1	TRBJ2-2	CASQRAGSTGELFF	TGCGCCAGCCAGCGGGCAGGGAGCACCGGGGAGCTGTTTTTT
once	TRBD1	TRBV6-5	TRBJ1-4	CASSSGQVANEKLFF	TGTGCCAGCAGTTCGGGACAGGTAGCGAATGAAAAACTGTTTTTT
few	-	TRBV4-1	TRBJ1-1	CASSQEHSNTEAFF	TGCGCCAGCAGCCAGGAACACTCTAACACTGAAGCTTTCTTT
-	TRBD2	TRBV7-3	TRBJ2-5	CASSLMTSGAKETQYF	TGTGCCAGCAGCTTAATGACTAGCGGGGCCAAAGAGACCCAGTACTTC
-	-	TRBV7-2	TRBJ2-5	CASSPGLRGGQETQYF	TGTGCCAGCAGCCCCGGGTTGCGGGGTGGACAAGAGACCCAGTACTTC
-	-	TRBV7-8	TRBJ2-2	CASSLLGGFQTGELFF	TGTGCCAGCAGCTTATTAGGCGGATTCCAGACCGGGGAGCTGTTTTTT
once	TRBD2	TRBV2	TRBJ2-7	CASRPTSGSNYEQYF	TGTGCCAGCAGACCCACTAGCGGATCTAACTACGAGCAGTACTTC
-	-	TRBV18	TRBJ1-1	CASSLRQNTEAFF	TGTGCCAGCTCATTGCGGCAGAACACTGAAGCTTTCTTT
once	-	TRBV7-2	TRBJ1-2	CASSLGFPVDYGYTF	TGTGCCAGCAGCTTAGGATTCCCGGTGGACTATGGCTACACCTTC
few	-	TRBV9	TRBJ2-1	CASSVGQGLYNEQFF	TGTGCCAGCAGCGTAGGCCAGGGCCTCTACAATGAGCAGTTCTTC
-	TRBD2	TRBV7-9	TRBJ2-2	CASSLAAGDDGELFF	TGTGCCAGCAGCTTAGCGGCGGGGGATGACGGGGAGCTGTTTTTT
-	-	TRBV14	TRBJ2-7	CASSQNQNSYEQYF	TGTGCCAGCAGCCAAAATCAGAACTCCTACGAGCAGTACTTC
few	-	TRBV19	TRBJ1-2	CASRGGTTPGYTF	TGTGCCAGTCGGGGGGGTACTACTCCGGGCTACACCTTC
-	TRBD1	TRBV2	TRBJ2-1	CASSRDRWTNEQFF	TGTGCCAGCAGCCGGGACAGGTGGACCAATGAGCAGTTCTTC
-	TRBD1	TRBV27	TRBJ2-2	CASTLHKVDREIVRSPNTGELFF	TGTGCCAGCACCCTTCATAAGGTGGACAGGGAAATTGTTAGGTCGCCGAACACCGGGGAGCTGTTTTTT
once	TRBD1	TRBV7-2	TRBJ1-4	CASSRDRNEKLFF	TGTGCCAGCAGCCGGGACAGGAATGAAAAACTGTTTTTT
-	TRBD2	TRBV7-2	TRBJ2-1	CASSPGTSGRGQFF	TGTGCCAGCAGCCCAGGGACTAGCGGGAGGGGGCAGTTCTTC
-	-	TRBV6-6	TRBJ1-5	CASSYSWQGNQPQHF	TGTGCCAGCAGTTACTCCTGGCAGGGCAATCAGCCCCAGCATTTT
-	TRBD1	TRBV6-6	TRBJ1-6	CASSPGQVYNSPLHF	TGTGCCAGCAGTCCAGGACAGGTTTATAATTCACCCCTCCACTTT
few	-	TRBV5-1	TRBJ1-6	CASSSQAGGSPLHF	TGCGCCAGCAGCTCCCAAGCGGGGGGTTCACCCCTCCACTTT
-	-	TRBV30	TRBJ1-3	CAWEAGAGNTIYF	TGTGCCTGGGAGGCCGGGGCTGGAAACACCATATATTTT
many	TRBD2	TRBV5-1	TRBJ2-3	CASSLDGTSGDTQYF	TGCGCCAGCAGCTTGGATGGGACTAGCGGGGATACGCAGTATTTT
-	TRBD2	TRBV10-3	TRBJ2-1	CAISEFSGTATTEQFF	TGTGCCATCAGTGAGTTTAGCGGGACCGCGACAACTGAGCAGTTCTTC
once	-	TRBV9	TRBJ2-3	CASSVQWTPGDTQYF	TGTGCCAGCAGCGTGCAATGGACCCCTGGGGATACGCAGTATTTT
few	-	TRBV10-2	TRBJ2-1	CASSEQGGEQFF	TGCGCCAGCAGTGAACAGGGTGGTGAGCAGTTCTTC
-	-	TRBV4-1	TRBJ1-1	CASSQAATTNTEAFF	TGCGCCAGCAGCCAAGCCGCGACAACGAACACTGAAGCTTTCTTT
few	-	TRBV5-6	TRBJ1-5	CASSLGQYSNQPQHF	TGTGCCAGCAGCTTGGGACAGTATAGCAATCAGCCCCAGCATTTT
-	-	TRBV10-2	TRBJ2-7	CASSEQGSSYEQYF	TGCGCCAGCAGTGAGCAGGGCAGCTCCTACGAGCAGTACTTC
-	-	TRBV2	TRBJ2-7	CASSEALGASYEQYF	TGTGCCAGCAGTGAAGCGCTCGGCGCATCCTACGAGCAGTACTTC
-	-	TRBV10-2	TRBJ1-5	CAAQGGPAQPQHF	TGCGCCGCCCAAGGGGGGCCCGCTCAGCCCCAGCATTTT
-	-	TRBV11-3	TRBJ2-5	CASSSGEGRETQYF	TGTGCCAGCAGCTCAGGAGAGGGTAGGGAGACCCAGTACTTC
-	-	TRBV5-4	TRBJ2-1	CASSFGRQGNEQFF	TGTGCCAGCAGCTTCGGAAGGCAGGGCAATGAGCAGTTCTTC
-	-	TRBV7-3	TRBJ2-3	CASSLSRADTQYF	TGTGCCAGCAGCTTATCCAGGGCAGATACGCAGTATTTT
-	-	TRBV7-2	TRBJ1-5	CASSLVGTNQPQHF	TGTGCCAGCAGCTTAGTGGGTACCAATCAGCCCCAGCATTTT
-	-	TRBV7-9	TRBJ2-3	CASSSNLGTDTQYF	TGTGCCAGCAGCTCGAACCTAGGCACAGATACGCAGTATTTT
few	TRBD2	TRBV11-3	TRBJ2-5	CASSGSGGETQYF	TGTGCCAGCAGCGGCAGCGGGGGGGAGACCCAGTACTTC
-	-	TRBV6-6	TRBJ1-6	CASSYSEESSPLHF	TGTGCCAGCAGTTACTCAGAGGAATCCTCACCCCTCCACTTT
-	-	TRBV5-1	TRBJ2-6	CASSSRTDSSGANVLTF	TGCGCCAGCAGCTCTCGGACGGATAGCTCTGGGGCCAACGTCCTGACTTTC
-	TRBD1	TRBV6-5	TRBJ2-5	CASSLDRETQYF	TGTGCCAGCAGCCTGGACAGGGAGACCCAGTACTTC
few	-	TRBV10-3	TRBJ2-3	CAISEKGGTADTQYF	TGTGCCATCAGCGAGAAGGGCGGGACAGCAGATACGCAGTATTTT
-	-	TRBV7-8	TRBJ1-2	CASSPRGGLGGGYTF	TGTGCCAGCAGCCCGAGGGGCGGGCTGGGAGGTGGCTACACCTTC
-	TRBD2	TRBV7-2	TRBJ2-1	CASSSWTSASSYNEQFF	TGTGCCAGCAGCTCCTGGACTAGCGCGAGCTCCTACAATGAGCAGTTCTTC
few	-	TRBV7-2	TRBJ1-1	CASSGYRAGVAEAFF	TGTGCCAGCAGCGGATACAGGGCGGGAGTCGCTGAAGCTTTCTTT
-	-	TRBV4-1	TRBJ2-5	CASSRTGLSQETQYF	TGCGCCAGCAGCCGCACGGGACTGAGCCAAGAGACCCAGTACTTC
-	-	TRBV7-6	TRBJ2-7	CASSQDTLGSYEQYF	TGTGCCAGCAGCCAGGACACTTTAGGGTCCTACGAGCAGTACTTC